This entry lists 21 T cell receptor beta chains sequenced from one sample in a study of T cell repertoires in cytomegalovirus infection. TCRdb analysed the reads with MiXCR anew, one entry per CDR3 protein. The profile shows about 770,000 distinct CDR3 sequences, about 27% of them singletons. Their recognized antigens are unknown. This specimen was cultured CD8+ T cells from PBMCs, taken from culture after CMV antigen stimulation. Source of these receptors: a human donor in good health (CMV status not recorded). Some clones in this sample may be carry-over from other donors' samples.

This clonotype was observed a few times. This CDR3 reads CATSDLGPTNTGELFF. The CDR3 coding sequence is TGTGCCACCAGTGATTTGGGGCCTACGAACACCGGGGAGCTGTTTTTT. The rearrangement uses TRBV24-1 and TRBJ2-2, with D hard to call. The CDR3 totals 16 residues. Looked up from germline, CDR1 is KGHDR and CDR2 is SFDVKD. With 0 bases removed from V and 0 bases from J, the gap between germline ends came to 7 bases.

This chain uses TRBV20-1 with TRBJ2-7; tentatively, D is TRBD2 (5 bases). CDR1 is DFQATT and CDR2 is SNEGSKA in the germline V gene (reference sequence). Trimming removed 6 bases from V and 4 bases from J, with 16 bases in between. The length of the CDR3 is 13 residues. The CDR3 DNA follows: TGCAGTGCCCGGAGCGTCGAGGGTTACGAGCAGTACGTC. Translated, it gives CSARSVEGYEQYV.

This chain connects TRBV5-1 to TRBJ2-2; 13 bases align to TRBD2. This CDR3 has 18 amino acids. Germline V gene lookup returns CDR1 SGHRS and CDR2 YFSETQ. V dropped 4 bases and J dropped 1; count of bases not matched to a gene: 7. CDR3 amino acids: CASSTRLAGGRNTGELFF. The CDR3 coding sequence is TGCGCCAGCAGCACCCGACTAGCGGGGGGCCGGAACACCGGGGAGCTGTTTTTT.

This chain links TRBV7-4 with TRBJ2-5, with D perhaps given as TRBD1 or TRBD2 (5 bases each). In germline, CDR1 is SGHVT, CDR2 SQSDAQ. V dropped 5 bases and J dropped 1 base, with 20 bases sitting between them. This CDR3 comprises 17 residues. The CDR3 reads CASSPQWGRGRQETQYF. Written as DNA, the CDR3 is TGTGCCAGCAGCCCCCAGTGGGGAAGGGGACGCCAAGAGACCCAGTACTTC.

The rearrangement links TRBV12-5 to TRBJ1-4; D unresolved. The V and J ends lost 3 bases and 0 bases respectively, with 11 bases between them. This CDR3 is built from 16 residues. The germline CDR1 and CDR2 sequences are LGHNT and FRNRAP. The DNA of the CDR3 is TGTGCTAGTGGTTTCACCGGCGGGTCAACTAATGAAAAACTGTTTTTT. Amino acids: CASGFTGGSTNEKLFF.

The CDR3 sequence is CASSTGQGEYNEQFF. CDR3 nucleotides: TGTGCCAGCAGCACCGGACAGGGGGAATACAATGAGCAGTTCTTC. The chain employs TRBV12-3 or TRBV12-4 and TRBJ2-1; 10 positions match TRBD1. The junction had 6 bases not matched to a gene; V was cut back by 6 bases and J by 4 bases. The CDR3 has 15 residues.

The V and J genes are TRBV7-6 and TRBJ2-5, with D perhaps assigned TRBD1 or TRBD2 (5 bases each). The CDR3 is 15 residues long. The ends were cut back, 4 bases at V and 5 bases at J, with 17 bases in the middle. From germline, CDR1 is SGHVS and CDR2 FNYEAQ. CDR3: CASSSGRSRVETQYF. The CDR3 nucleotides are TGTGCCAGCAGCTCGGGACGGTCAAGGGTGGAGACCCAGTACTTC.

This clonotype was seen a handful of times. The V and J genes are TRBV7-2 and TRBJ1-3; perhaps TRBD1 as D (6 bases). V lost 5 bases, J lost 6 bases, and 14 bases lay in between. Germline lookup yields CDR1 SGHTA and CDR2 FQGNSA. This CDR3 is built from 14 residues. CDR3 residues: CASSMTGEENTIYF. The CDR3 DNA sequence: TGTGCCAGCAGCATGACAGGAGAGGAAAACACCATATATTTT.

The rearrangement joins TRBV12-3 or TRBV12-4 to TRBJ1-2; D uncertain. The CDR3 spans 22 residues. V lost 5 bases and J lost 1, with 35 bases in between. The CDR3 protein is CASSLYWSENIRSIGRNYGYTF. The CDR3, as DNA: TGTGCCAGCAGTCTTTATTGGTCGGAGAATATTAGGAGTATCGGACGTAACTATGGCTACACCTTC.

The V call is TRBV4-1, the J call TRBJ1-1; possibly TRBD1 for D (6 bases). CDR3 length: 15 residues. Germline lookup yields CDR1 MGHRA and CDR2 YSYEKL. Between the trimmed V and J ends, which lost 5 bases and 4 bases, there was a span of 17 bases. The CDR3 reads CASSAHRAGGTEAFF. CDR3 coding DNA: TGCGCCAGCAGCGCCCACAGGGCGGGGGGCACTGAAGCTTTCTTT.

The V gene is TRBV7-2, the J gene TRBJ1-4, with D uncertain. V was trimmed by 3 bases and J by 5 bases, leaving 7 bases between them. This CDR3 region has 13 residues. Germline CDR1 SGHTA, CDR2 FQGNSA. CDR3 loop: CASSLRLNEKLFF. In DNA form, the CDR3 reads TGTGCCAGCAGCTTGAGGTTGAATGAAAAACTGTTTTTT.

DNA for the CDR3: TGTGCCAGCAGCGTAGAGGGCGTGGGGGGCAATCAGCCCCAGCATTTT. Protein: CASSVEGVGGNQPQHF. V usage is TRBV6-6 and J usage is TRBJ1-5; D might be TRBD1 (5 bases). The CDR3 is made up of 16 amino acids. Trimming cost V 6 bases and J 2 bases, with 17 bases left between them. Germline V gives CDR1 MNHNY, CDR2 SVGAGI (reference sequence).

The chain links TRBV6-2 or TRBV6-3 to TRBJ1-1, with D possibly being TRBD1 (5 bases). Germline-derived CDR1 and CDR2 are MNHEY and SVGEGT. V lost 5 bases to trimming and J lost 4 bases, with 8 bases between them. The CDR3 consists of 12 residues. CDR3 coding DNA: TGTGCCAGCAGTGCAGGGTCCACTGAAGCTTTCTTT. It is translated as CASSAGSTEAFF.

The chain uses TRBV14 and TRBJ2-1; D possibly matches TRBD1 or TRBD2 (5 bases each). This CDR3 is built from 16 residues. Germline V lookup: CDR1 SGHDN, CDR2 FVKESK. The V end lost 4 bases, the J end lost 0 bases, and 13 bases lay between the germline ends. This chain's CDR3 is CASSPTTRGSYNEQFF. DNA of the CDR3: TGTGCCAGCAGCCCAACCACGAGGGGCTCCTACAATGAGCAGTTCTTC. Based on the CDR3 plus reference TRBV14 and TRBJ2-1, the full variable domain is EAGVTQFPSHSVIEKGQTVTLRCDPISGHDNLYWYRRVMGKEIKFLLHFVKESKQDESGMPNNRFLAERTGGTYSTLKVQPAELEDSGVYFCASSPTTRGSYNEQFFGPGTRLTVL.

The gene calls are TRBV5-1 and TRBJ1-3; D is unclear. The CDR3 has 15 amino acids. Per germline, CDR1 SGHRS and CDR2 YFSETQ. V lost 0 bases and J lost 0, with 7 bases in between. CDR3 nucleotide sequence: TGCGCCAGCAGCTTGGTTCATCTCTCTGGAAACACCATATATTTT. Translated: CASSLVHLSGNTIYF.

This clonotype was counted a single time. The chain carries TRBV5-8 and TRBJ2-3; 8 bases align to TRBD2. The CDR3 spans 13 residues. Unmatched junction bases numbered 9, after V lost 4 bases and J lost 11 bases. Germline loops: CDR1 SGHTS, CDR2 YDEGEE. The chain's CDR3 is CASSLRLLAEQYF. As DNA, the CDR3 is TGTGCCAGCAGCCTAAGACTACTAGCGGAGCAGTATTTT.

This clonotype was counted at least ten times. The chain is built from TRBV7-2 and TRBJ1-5; D remains unclear. CDR1 is SGHTA and CDR2 is FQGNSA in the germline V gene. V lost 0 bases and J 7 bases, leaving 7 bases between the germline ends. The CDR3 has 13 residues. The CDR3 nucleotides read TGTGCCAGCAGCTTAGCAGCCAACCAGCCCCAGCATTTT. It codes for CASSLAANQPQHF.

For this clonotype: It is unclear where the CDR3 begins or ends on the DNA, so no DNA is shown, and the CDR3 is as TCRdb lists it. The J gene is TRBJ1-5, the V gene TRBV20-1; TRBD1, as called in the table, went unchecked against the DNA. The CDR3 is 22 residues long, counting both termini. Per the germline V gene, CDR1 is DFQATT and CDR2 is SNEGSKA (reference sequence). The CDR3 here is CSTEILNQPQHFAEILNQPQHF.

This chain links TRBV27 with TRBJ2-7, with TRBD2 identical over 13 bases. The CDR3 is 15 amino acids. Germline V gene sequence: CDR1 MNHEY, CDR2 SMNVEV (reference sequence). J gave up 4 bases and V 5 bases, and 5 bases lay outside the gene matches. CDR3 residues: CASSELAGGIYEQYF. The CDR3 nucleotides read TGTGCCAGCAGTGAACTAGCGGGGGGGATATACGAGCAGTACTTC.

The rearrangement joins TRBV4-1 to TRBJ1-5; D unclear. The ends were cut back, 1 base at V and 6 bases at J, with 7 bases in the middle. Per germline, CDR1 MGHRA and CDR2 YSYEKL. This CDR3 is 13 amino acids long. The CDR3 is CASSQAFGQPQHF. The CDR3 DNA reads TGCGCCAGCAGCCAAGCGTTTGGTCAGCCCCAGCATTTT.

The chain carries TRBV6-6 and TRBJ2-2; unclear D gene. From germline, CDR1 is MNHNY and CDR2 SVGAGI (reference sequence). The CDR3 spans 12 residues. The germline V and J ends were trimmed by 6 bases and 8 bases, with 10 bases remaining between them. The CDR3 DNA is TGTGCCAGCAGCGAGACGTGGGGGGAGCTGTTTTTT. Residues: CASSETWGELFF.